This T cell receptor (beta chain) was sequenced for a study of glioma-infiltrating T cells after dendritic cell vaccination. As for the study in general: Patients had newly diagnosed or recurrent glioblastoma and received dendritic cell vaccines.

Only patients with spare fresh-frozen tumor and over two years of follow-up were included. The CDR3 totals 16 residues. CDR1 and CDR2 (germline): SGHRS, YFSETQ. J gave up 6 bases and V 2 bases, and 6 bases lay outside the gene matches. Profiled with immunoSEQ multiplex PCR; TCRdb holds only in-frame clones, not every one. The data contain approximately 36,000 clones, around 80% of them singletons. V usage is TRBV5-1 and J usage is TRBJ2-1, with 12 bases aligning to TRBD2. The source was blood, collected before dendritic cell vaccination. This clonotype was obtained from a human donor with glioblastoma. For the CDR3, the DNA is TGCGCCAGCAGCTTACAAGCACTAGCGGGGGGCAATGAGCAGTTCTTC. This gives the protein CASSLQALAGGNEQFF.